This T cell receptor (beta chain) is drawn from a study of PD-L1 blockade in urothelial cancer (dated by TCRdb to about 2017). About the study as a whole: Every patient began therapy in about 2014 and was given atezolizumab 1,200 mg intravenously every 3 weeks. TCR sequencing covered pretreatment tumor samples and matched, serially collected peripheral blood taken before and after atezolizumab treatment. Several patients achieved durable clinical benefit and approximately 19 did not. An ECOG performance status of 0 or 1 was recorded for the patients, and 0 to 3 prior chemotherapy regimens had been received by the patients. About 85% of the roughly 30 patients were males with bladder-origin urothelial cancer, and about 65% of the 29 reported a prior smoking history. In the same patients, pretreatment tumors underwent whole exome sequencing and RNA sequencing in addition to TCR sequencing. Some 30 patients had pretreatment blood TCR-seq, about 25 had at least one posttreatment blood collection, and about 25 had tumor TCR-seq. A median of 141,255 T cells and some 82,000 unique TCRs was obtained from blood samples, and a median clonality of roughly 0.08 was observed. Blood samples were analyzed at two time points: 3 weeks after treatment start (second dose) and 6 weeks after treatment start. The study was an exploratory multi-omic analysis of somatic, immune and clinical correlates of response to PD-L1 blockade with atezolizumab in urothelial cancer. Durable clinical benefit meant progression-free survival longer than 6 months, and TCR features were also tested against progression-free and overall survival. General conclusions and limits of the study: Small sample size (n ≈ 27) and many exploratory analyses mean the results are intended to be hypothesis-generating. Improved progression-free and overall survival was found to be associated with pretreatment peripheral blood TCR clonality below the median. Greater expansion of tumor-associated TCR clones in peripheral blood 3 weeks after the start of treatment was observed in patients with durable benefit (n of about 24, p = 0.022).

Concerning this clone itself: Its binding antigen is unknown. Base quality data are lacking; no much larger clone is found one base away.

Synthetic TCR analog templates were spiked into each PCR to estimate absolute template abundance from read counts. Using the immunoSEQ assay, TCRbeta CDR3 regions were amplified from genomic DNA with bias-controlled V and J gene primers. Sequencing of rearranged TCRbeta segments was done at approximately 20X coverage. Processing in the source paper ran as follows. Sequencing errors were corrected by clustering and CDR3s were annotated against IMGT to assign V, D and J genes. Only productive TCRbeta rearrangements were used in downstream analyses, excluding out-of-frame or stop-codon sequences. Clonality was calculated as one minus the Shannon entropy normalized by the log of the number of unique productive sequences. Fisher's exact test with Benjamini-Hochberg correction, at a threshold of adjusted p below 0.01, was used to find clones that differed between time points or between blood and tumor. What TCRdb holds here is the immuneACCESS table cut down to in-frame rearrangements. Part of the clones is not present; checked against another copy, under half of the missing clones reflect an unresolved V gene, and the others are unexplained. V and J calls and clone size are as listed in that table; D and trimming were resolved from the DNA. The sample contains about 30,000 clones, about 90% of them found a single time. Roughly 3.8% of the sample lies in the top ten.

The cohort included 25 to 35 patients with locally advanced or metastatic urothelial carcinoma who were treated at Memorial Sloan Kettering on a trial protocol. Peripheral blood mononuclear cells were collected pretreatment and during treatment, with between 1 and 8 total time points obtained per patient. The Qiagen DNeasy Blood extraction kit was used to purify genomic DNA from total PBMCs and tumor samples. PBMCs were collected pretreatment and during treatment, and were isolated and stored as previously described. The CDR3 spans 16 residues, from the cysteine through the phenylalanine. Only the CDR3 DNA is retained, 48 bases long and in frame from the first base. The germline V gene provides CDR1 SGHTA and CDR2 FQGTGA. Cut back by 1 base and 0 bases, the V and J ends lie 10 bases apart.

The chain is made from TRBV7-3 and TRBJ1-5; the best D guess is TRBD1, with 6 bases matching. Sequencing was performed on PBMCs, taken around atezolizumab (anti-PD-L1) treatment. The receptor was derived from a man aged 50 or older with urothelial cancer. The nucleotide sequence is given as TGTGCCAGCAGCTTAAGGGCCAGGGGTAGCAATCAGCCCCAGCATTTT. Its amino acids are CASSLRARGSNQPQHF.